This record covers a single TCR beta chain. This entry is derived from a study of blood T cell repertoires in COVID-19. Study details: COVID-19 samples from acute and convalescent phases originated in the United States, Italy and Spain. Sources were T cells, B-cell-depleted T cells, or PBMCs; the material itself was cDNA or gDNA.

This CDR3 is 12 amino acids long. V was pared by 3 bases and J by 5 bases, with 6 bases between. Germline V gene data show CDR1 as WSHSY and CDR2 as SAAADI. In the original workflow: Reference gene primer amplification yielded estimated nucleated cell counts. Some clones are missing from TCRdb's copy, which holds only in-frame ones; the method was immunoSEQ multiplex PCR. That table gives V, J and clone size, and the DNA gave D and trimming. The table has 450,000 to 500,000 clones, 70% to 90% seen once. J is TRBJ2-3 and V is TRBV10-2; D might be TRBD1 (6 bases). Sequencing was done on a sample of peripheral blood. This sequence was found in a human donor in a cohort sampled during active COVID-19. The CDR3 protein is CASSEQGDTQYF. CDR3 DNA: TGCGCCAGCAGTGAACAGGGAGATACGCAGTATTTT.